This TCR beta chain was recorded in a study of PD-1 blockade in classical Hodgkin lymphoma. V was shortened by 6 bases and J by 3 bases, with 11 bases between the two germline ends. Per germline, CDR1 SNHLY and CDR2 FYNNEI. The CDR3 has 13 residues. Documented time point: newly diagnosed, previously untreated cHL patient sample. Starting with thawed PBMCs, CD4+ T cells were purified by magnetic negative selection. Investigators turned to newly diagnosed, untreated classical Hodgkin lymphoma PBMCs for comparison. This clone was recorded a few times. Its target is unknown. Here immunoSEQ multiplex PCR was the method, and the copy in TCRdb shows in-frame clones only, minus some. The table includes 20,000 to 25,000 clones, 75% to 90% detected once. Study results and limitations: The causes of the repertoire differences, possibly disease activity or prior therapy, remain undefined.

The TCR was taken from a human donor with classical Hodgkin lymphoma. Material for sequencing was CD4+ T cells from blood. The chain couples TRBV2 to TRBJ1-2, with TRBD1 as a possible D gene (6 bases). CDR3 in DNA: TGTGCCAGCAGATTGGACAGCTACTATGGCTACACCTTC. Protein sequence: CASRLDSYYGYTF. Complete variable domain (other parts from reference TRBV2 and TRBJ1-2): EPEVTQTPSHQVTQMGQEVILRCVPISNHLYFYWYRQILGQKVEFLVSFYNNEISEKSEIFDDQFSVERPDGSNFTLKIRSTKLEDSAMYFCASRLDSYYGYTFGSGTRLTVV.